This record looks at one T cell receptor beta chain sequence and its context. The sample belongs to a study of T-cell reconstitution after alpha-beta-depleted transplantation in children. The trim removed 5 bases at V and 0 bases at J, leaving 3 bases unmatched. This CDR3 is 14 amino acids long. CDR1 and CDR2 (germline): DFQATT, SNEGSKA (reference sequence). Preparation of the TCRbeta library was carried out with unique molecular identifiers. From the PCR reads, TCRdb called clonotypes with MiXCR, one entry per CDR3 protein. This repertoire shows some 200,000 distinct CDR3 sequences, around 9.2% found once; its top ten account for roughly 35%.

The specimen comprised PBMCs, mostly from graft donor cells, sampled 360 days after TCRalphabeta/CD19-depleted stem cell transplant. The sequence came from a male patient aged 2-9 years who had a stem cell transplant for acute myeloid leukemia, so the T cells may come from the graft donor. The rearrangement joins TRBV20-1 to TRBJ1-4; 7 bases fit TRBD1. CDR3 residues: CSAADRATNEKLFF. CDR3 nucleotides: TGCAGTGCTGCTGACAGGGCAACTAATGAAAAACTGTTTTTT.